Listed below are T cell receptor beta chains from one sample, sequenced in a study of T cells in localized non-small cell lung cancer. TCRdb's table, derived via immunoSEQ multiplex PCR, lists solely in-frame clones and lacks some. The sample gives about 59,000 clones, approximately 90% of which show up once; roughly a fifth is in the top ten. The sequencing here drew on peripheral blood, taken before any cancer treatment. The receptors derive from a man aged 35 to 69 with stage I squamous cell lung carcinoma. Each CDR3 is given with its conserved first and last residue. D genes are given only for firm matches.

J	D	V	length	CDR3	DNA
TRBJ1-5	.	TRBV7-6	13	CASSLQGSQPQHF	TGTGCCAGCAGCTTACAAGGTTCTCAGCCCCAGCATTTT
TRBJ1-1	.	TRBV2	16	CASIYRALEFNTEAFF	TGTGCCAGCATTTACCGGGCCCTAGAATTTAACACTGAAGCTTTCTTT
TRBJ1-2	.	TRBV27	14	CASSDTHRDSGYTF	TGTGCCAGCAGTGATACCCACCGGGACTCTGGCTACACCTTC
TRBJ2-1	TRBD1	TRBV10-2	12	CASSRGQGEQFF	TGCGCCAGCAGTAGGGGGCAAGGTGAGCAGTTCTTC
TRBJ1-3	TRBD1	TRBV27	13	CASRGQGGNTIYF	TGTGCCAGCAGGGGACAGGGTGGTAACACCATATATTTT
TRBJ1-1	TRBD1	TRBV9	14	CASSVTGGNTEAFF	TGTGCCAGCAGCGTTACAGGGGGGAACACTGAAGCTTTCTTT
TRBJ2-1	.	TRBV19	13	CASSMVGYNEQFF	TGTGCCAGTAGTATGGTAGGGTACAATGAGCAGTTCTTC
TRBJ2-7	.	TRBV5-1	15	CASREGTAGGYEQYF	TGCGCCAGCAGGGAGGGGACAGCAGGGGGCTACGAGCAGTACTTC
TRBJ2-3	.	TRBV30	12	CACPGSTDTQYF	TGTGCCTGTCCCGGCAGCACAGATACGCAGTATTTT
TRBJ2-4	.	TRBV21-1	12	CASRPQENIQYF	TGTGCCAGCAGACCACAAGAAAACATTCAGTACTTC
TRBJ1-1	.	TRBV28	15	CASKRRYPGNTEAFF	TGTGCCAGCAAAAGGAGATATCCGGGGAACACTGAAGCTTTCTTT
TRBJ1-2	TRBD1	TRBV6-5	13	CASSALWDSSYTF	TGTGCCAGCAGTGCCTTATGGGACAGCAGCTACACCTTC
TRBJ2-7	.	TRBV14	13	CASSQAWGNEQYF	TGTGCCAGCAGCCAAGCGTGGGGAAACGAGCAGTACTTC
TRBJ2-1	.	TRBV9	15	CASSVRGSDNNEQFF	TGTGCCAGCAGCGTAAGAGGGTCAGATAACAATGAGCAGTTCTTC
TRBJ2-2	TRBD1	TRBV5-1	16	CASSPPGQGQAGELFF	TGCGCCAGCAGCCCGCCGGGACAGGGTCAGGCCGGGGAGCTGTTTTTT
TRBJ2-1	.	TRBV9	15	CASSFTQVTYNEQFF	TGTGCCAGCAGCTTTACCCAAGTCACCTACAATGAGCAGTTCTTC
TRBJ1-1	TRBD1	TRBV28	16	CASRFSGGAENTEAFF	TGTGCCAGCAGATTCTCAGGGGGCGCGGAGAACACTGAAGCTTTCTTT
TRBJ1-2	TRBD1	TRBV18	12	CASGQGIYGYTF	TGTGCCAGCGGACAGGGCATCTATGGCTACACCTTC
TRBJ2-1	TRBD2	TRBV4-2	19	CASSLEALAGGISYNEQFF	TGTGCCAGCAGCCTCGAGGCACTAGCGGGAGGAATCTCCTACAATGAGCAGTTCTTC
TRBJ1-2	.	TRBV28	14	CASTPGGRGYGYTF	TGTGCCAGCACCCCGGGAGGCAGGGGCTATGGCTACACCTTC